What follows is one T cell receptor beta chain and its context. Its specificity is unknown. CDR3 regions of TCR beta were amplified from RNA transcripts. HTBI-primed first-round RT-PCR preceded second-round multiplex PCR. MiXCR was run by TCRdb on the multiplex PCR reads, yielding one entry per CDR3 protein. Found here are just over 600,000 distinct CDR3 sequences, about a fifth of them singletons; the top ten hold approximately 7.7%. This entry is derived from a study of Graves' ophthalmopathy and Graves' hyperthyroidism. Background on the study: Peripheral blood was gathered at first diagnosis, ahead of any treatment whatsoever. Whole-study results and caveats: Classification of ophthalmopathy versus stable hyperthyroidism by a 13-signature model yielded 85% to 90% sensitivity and about 83% specificity.

The CDR3 totals 14 residues. CDR1 and CDR2 from the germline V gene are ENHRY and SYGVKD. V trimming: 5 bases; J trimming: 0 bases; junction bases outside the gene matches: 3. The V call is TRBV10-3, the J call TRBJ1-1, with 7 bases matching TRBD1. The sequence was obtained from a woman aged 18-30 years with stable Graves' hyperthyroidism. Some clones in this sample may be carry-over from other donors' samples. Source material: peripheral blood. CDR3: CAISQGELNTEAFF. In DNA form, the CDR3 reads TGTGCCATCAGTCAGGGGGAGTTGAACACTGAAGCTTTCTTT.